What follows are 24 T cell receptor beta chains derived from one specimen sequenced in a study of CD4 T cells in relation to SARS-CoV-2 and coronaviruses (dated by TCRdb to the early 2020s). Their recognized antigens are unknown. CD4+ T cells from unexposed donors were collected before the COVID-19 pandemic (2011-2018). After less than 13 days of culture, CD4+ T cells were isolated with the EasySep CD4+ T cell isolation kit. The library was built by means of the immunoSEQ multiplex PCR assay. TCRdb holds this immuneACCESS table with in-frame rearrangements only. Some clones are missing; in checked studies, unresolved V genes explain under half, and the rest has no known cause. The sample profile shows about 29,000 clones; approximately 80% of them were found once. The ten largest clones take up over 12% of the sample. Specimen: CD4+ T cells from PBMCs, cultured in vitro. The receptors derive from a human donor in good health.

The CDR3 DNA is TGTGCCAGCAGGGGGGGGGCAGGTGACGAAGGAACGAAGACCCAGTACTTC. It is translated as CASRGGAGDEGTKTQYF. This chain connects TRBV7-2 to TRBJ2-5, with TRBD2 as a possible D gene (7 bases). CDR1 is SGHTA and CDR2 is FQGNSA in the germline V gene. V dropped 6 bases and J dropped 6 bases, with 26 bases sitting between them. The CDR3 loop spans 17 amino acids.

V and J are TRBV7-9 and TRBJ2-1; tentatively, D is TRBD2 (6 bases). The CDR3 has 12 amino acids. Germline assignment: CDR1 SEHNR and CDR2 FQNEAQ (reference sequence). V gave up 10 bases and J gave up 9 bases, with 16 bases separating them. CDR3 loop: CANVMGEAEQFF. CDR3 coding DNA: TGTGCCAACGTAATGGGGGAGGCTGAGCAGTTCTTC.

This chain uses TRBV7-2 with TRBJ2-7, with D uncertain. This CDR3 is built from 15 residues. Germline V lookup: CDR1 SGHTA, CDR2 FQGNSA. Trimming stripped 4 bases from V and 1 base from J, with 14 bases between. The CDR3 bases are TGTGCCAGCAGCTCCGGCCTTCCCGGTTCCTACGAGCAGTACTTC. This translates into CASSSGLPGSYEQYF.

The CDR3 DNA follows: TGCAGTGCTAGTTCCCAGCCCTCCACAGATACGCAGTATTTT. Its protein product is CSASSQPSTDTQYF. The chain couples TRBV20-1 to TRBJ2-3; D is uncertain. CDR1 and CDR2 from the germline V gene are DFQATT and SNEGSKA (reference sequence). Trimming took off 3 bases at V and 2 bases at J, with 12 bases between the two ends. This CDR3 has 14 residues.

CDR3 protein: CASSSGNTIYF. DNA of the CDR3: TGTGCCAGCAGCTCTGGAAACACCATATATTTT. The rearrangement joins TRBV5-6 to TRBJ1-3, with D uncertain. The germline CDR1 and CDR2 sequences are SGHDT and YYEEEE. CDR3 length equals 11 residues. Trimming removed 3 bases from V and 2 bases from J, with 0 bases in between.

The CDR3 reads CASSQDGGGARYGYTF. CDR3 nucleotides: TGTGCCAGCAGCCAAGATGGCGGCGGGGCTCGGTATGGCTACACCTTC. V usage is TRBV4-2 and J usage is TRBJ1-2; D is possibly TRBD1 (5 bases). Germline CDR1 reads LGHNA; CDR2 reads YNFKEQ. Trimming took 0 bases from V and 5 from J, leaving 16 bases between them. This CDR3 is built from 16 residues.

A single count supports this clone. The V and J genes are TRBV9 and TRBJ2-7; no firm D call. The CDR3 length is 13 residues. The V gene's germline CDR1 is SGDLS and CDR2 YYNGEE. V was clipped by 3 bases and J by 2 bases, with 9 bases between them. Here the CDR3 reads CASSGDPTYEQYF. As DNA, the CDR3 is TGTGCCAGCAGCGGTGACCCTACCTACGAGCAGTACTTC.

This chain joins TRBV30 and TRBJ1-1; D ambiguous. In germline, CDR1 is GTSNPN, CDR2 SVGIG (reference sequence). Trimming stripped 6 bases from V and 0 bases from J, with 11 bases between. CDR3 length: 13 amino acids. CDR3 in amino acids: CACEGGMNTEAFF. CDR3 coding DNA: TGTGCCTGTGAGGGAGGAATGAACACTGAAGCTTTCTTT.

The CDR3 reads CASCQTSGRGQETQYF. The CDR3 DNA reads TGTGCCAGCTGTCAGACTAGCGGGAGAGGGCAAGAGACCCAGTACTTC. The rearrangement uses TRBV18 and TRBJ2-5, with 12 bases identical to TRBD2. The V segment lost 7 bases and the J segment 2 bases; nucleotides outside the gene matches: 8. This CDR3 comprises 16 residues. CDR1 and CDR2 from the germline V gene are KGHSH and LQKENI.

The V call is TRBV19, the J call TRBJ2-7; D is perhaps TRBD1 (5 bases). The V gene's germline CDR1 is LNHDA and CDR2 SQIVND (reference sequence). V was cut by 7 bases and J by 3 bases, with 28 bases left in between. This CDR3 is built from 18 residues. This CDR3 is CASIPSRVGPQGDYEQYF. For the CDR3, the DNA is TGTGCCAGTATCCCATCTAGGGTGGGGCCCCAAGGCGACTACGAGCAGTACTTC. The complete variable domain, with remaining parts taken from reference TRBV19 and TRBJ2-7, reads DGGITQSPKYLFRKEGQNVTLSCEQNLNHDAMYWYRQDPGQGLRLIYYSQIVNDFQKGDIAEGYSVSREKKESFPLTVTSAQKNPTAFYLCASIPSRVGPQGDYEQYFGPGTRLTVT.

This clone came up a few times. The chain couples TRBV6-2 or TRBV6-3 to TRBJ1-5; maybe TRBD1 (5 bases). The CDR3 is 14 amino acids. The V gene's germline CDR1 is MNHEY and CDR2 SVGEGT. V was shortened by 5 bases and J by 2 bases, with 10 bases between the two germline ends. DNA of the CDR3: TGTGCCAGCAGTAACCAGGGAGGCAATCAGCCCCAGCATTTT. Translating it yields CASSNQGGNQPQHF.

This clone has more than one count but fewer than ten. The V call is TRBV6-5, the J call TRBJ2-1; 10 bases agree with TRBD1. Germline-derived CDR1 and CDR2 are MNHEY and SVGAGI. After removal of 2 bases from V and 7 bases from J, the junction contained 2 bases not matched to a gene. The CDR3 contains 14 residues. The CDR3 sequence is CASSYGDRGNEQFF. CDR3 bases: TGTGCCAGCAGTTACGGGGACAGGGGAAATGAGCAGTTCTTC.

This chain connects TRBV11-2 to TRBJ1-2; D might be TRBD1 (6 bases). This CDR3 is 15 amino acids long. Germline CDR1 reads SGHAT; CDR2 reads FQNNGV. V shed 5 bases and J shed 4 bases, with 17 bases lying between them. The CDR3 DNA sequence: TGTGCCAGCAGCCCGCGGACAGCATCTGTCTATGGCTACACCTTC. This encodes CASSPRTASVYGYTF.

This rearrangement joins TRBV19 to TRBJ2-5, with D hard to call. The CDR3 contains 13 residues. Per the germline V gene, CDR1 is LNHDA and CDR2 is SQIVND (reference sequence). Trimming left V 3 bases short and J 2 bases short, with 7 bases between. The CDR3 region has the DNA TGTGCCAGTAGTATGACAACTCAAGAGACCCAGTACTTC. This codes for CASSMTTQETQYF.

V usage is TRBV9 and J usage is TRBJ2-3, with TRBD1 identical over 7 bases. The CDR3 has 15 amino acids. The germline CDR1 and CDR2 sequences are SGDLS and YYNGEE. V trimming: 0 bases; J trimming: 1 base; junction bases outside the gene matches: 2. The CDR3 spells CASSVVGTGTDTQYF. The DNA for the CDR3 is TGTGCCAGCAGCGTAGTAGGGACAGGCACAGATACGCAGTATTTT.

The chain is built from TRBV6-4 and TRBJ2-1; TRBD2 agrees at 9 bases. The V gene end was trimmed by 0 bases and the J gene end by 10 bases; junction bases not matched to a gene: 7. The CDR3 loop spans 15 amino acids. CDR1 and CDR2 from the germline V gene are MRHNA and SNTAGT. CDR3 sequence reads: CASSDSAGGPGEQFF. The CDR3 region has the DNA TGTGCCAGCAGTGACTCGGCGGGAGGGCCAGGGGAGCAGTTCTTC.

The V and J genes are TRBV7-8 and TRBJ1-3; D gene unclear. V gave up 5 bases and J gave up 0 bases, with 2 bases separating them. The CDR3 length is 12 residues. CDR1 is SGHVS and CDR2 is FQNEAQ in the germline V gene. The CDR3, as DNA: TGTGCCAGCAGCCTCTCTGGAAACACCATATATTTT. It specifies CASSLSGNTIYF.

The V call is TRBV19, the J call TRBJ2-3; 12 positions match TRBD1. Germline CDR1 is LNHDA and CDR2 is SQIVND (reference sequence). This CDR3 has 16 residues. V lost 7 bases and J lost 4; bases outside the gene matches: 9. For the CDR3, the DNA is TGTGCCAGTAAGGGGCTGGGACAGGGGGCCGCAGATACGCAGTATTTT. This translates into CASKGLGQGAADTQYF.

The CDR3 reads CASSHGAPNEKLFF. In nucleotides, the CDR3 is TGTGCCAGTAGCCACGGGGCGCCTAATGAAAAACTGTTTTTT. The rearrangement uses TRBV19 and TRBJ1-4; tentative D call: TRBD1 (5 bases). This CDR3 comprises 14 residues. Germline V gene lookup returns CDR1 LNHDA and CDR2 SQIVND (reference sequence). V was trimmed by 6 bases and J by 3 bases, leaving 11 bases between them.

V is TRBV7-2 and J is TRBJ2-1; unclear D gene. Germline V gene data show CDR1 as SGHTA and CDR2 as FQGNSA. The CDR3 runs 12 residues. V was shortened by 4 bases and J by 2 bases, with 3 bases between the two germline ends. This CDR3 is CASSSAYNEQFF. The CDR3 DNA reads TGTGCCAGCAGCTCCGCCTACAATGAGCAGTTCTTC.

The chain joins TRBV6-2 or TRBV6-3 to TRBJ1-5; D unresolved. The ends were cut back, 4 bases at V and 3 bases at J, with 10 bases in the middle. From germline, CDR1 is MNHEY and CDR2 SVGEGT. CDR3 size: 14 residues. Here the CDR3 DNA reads TGTGCCAGCAGTTGGTGGCAGGACAATCAGCCCCAGCATTTT. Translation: CASSWWQDNQPQHF.

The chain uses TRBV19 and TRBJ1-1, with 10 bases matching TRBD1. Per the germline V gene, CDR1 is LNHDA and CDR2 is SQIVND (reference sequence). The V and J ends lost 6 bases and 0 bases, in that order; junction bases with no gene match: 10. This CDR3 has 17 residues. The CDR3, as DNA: TGTGCCAGTAGAGAGCACTCGGACAGGGGGATGAACACTGAAGCTTTCTTT. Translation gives CASREHSDRGMNTEAFF.

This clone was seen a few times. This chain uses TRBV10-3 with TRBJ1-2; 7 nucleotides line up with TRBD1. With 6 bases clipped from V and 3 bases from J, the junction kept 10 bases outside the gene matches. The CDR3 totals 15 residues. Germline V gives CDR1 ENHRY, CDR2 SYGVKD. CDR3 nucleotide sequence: TGTGCCATCAGGGGCACAGGGGCGCTAGACTATGGCTACACCTTC. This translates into CAIRGTGALDYGYTF.

The CDR3 here is CASSSMAGGGNEQFF. CDR3 sequence (DNA): TGTGCCAGCAGCTCCATGGCGGGAGGGGGGAATGAGCAGTTCTTC. The rearrangement joins TRBV7-9 to TRBJ2-1; TRBD2 matches 9 bases. V was pared by 4 bases and J by 7 bases, with 8 bases of the junction left unmatched. The CDR3 contains 15 residues. Germline V gene sequence: CDR1 SEHNR, CDR2 FQNEAQ (reference sequence). The entire variable domain, with the rest obtained from reference TRBV7-9 and TRBJ2-1, is as follows: DTGVSQNPRHKITKRGQNVTFRCDPISEHNRLYWYRQTLGQGPEFLTYFQNEAQLEKSRLLSDRFSAERPKGSFSTLEIQRTEQGDSAMYLCASSSMAGGGNEQFFGPGTRLTVL.